This T cell receptor beta chain was found in a study of naive and memory T cell subsets. Findings and limits, study-wide: Possibly reflecting memory cells re-expressing CD45RA, a few larger clonotypes occurred in naive repertoires, especially CD8. Gini index rose across naive, CM, EM and EMRA in CD4 and CD8.

Points on this clonotype: The antigen remains unidentified.

From the second PCR step, alpha and beta chains were amplified apart. Sequential positive selection took CD4 T cells first, then CD8 T cells. Both TRBC1 and TRBC2 were covered by a beta constant-region primer of two equimolar oligonucleotides. The ligated cDNA underwent four PCR rounds using SP2 and nested alpha and beta constant-region primers. The cDNA 3' end received a ligated single-stranded oligonucleotide carrying the SP2 primer and a 12-nucleotide UMI. MiXCR, applied by TCRdb to the UMI-ligation and nested PCR reads, yields one record per CDR3 protein. The table has under 150,000 distinct CDR3 sequences, approximately 21% seen once. CDR3 length: 14 amino acids. Looked up from germline, CDR1 is MNHEY and CDR2 is SMNVEV (reference sequence). Trimming at V came to 7 bases and at J to 4 bases, leaving 7 bases not matched to a gene.

What was sequenced was naive CD8+ T cells from blood. The TCR was taken from a human donor in good health. The rearrangement links TRBV27 to TRBJ2-3; TRBD1 aligns across 8 bases. CDR3 sequence: CASTPGGESDTQYF. DNA of the CDR3: TGTGCCAGCACCCCAGGGGGCGAGTCAGATACGCAGTATTTT.